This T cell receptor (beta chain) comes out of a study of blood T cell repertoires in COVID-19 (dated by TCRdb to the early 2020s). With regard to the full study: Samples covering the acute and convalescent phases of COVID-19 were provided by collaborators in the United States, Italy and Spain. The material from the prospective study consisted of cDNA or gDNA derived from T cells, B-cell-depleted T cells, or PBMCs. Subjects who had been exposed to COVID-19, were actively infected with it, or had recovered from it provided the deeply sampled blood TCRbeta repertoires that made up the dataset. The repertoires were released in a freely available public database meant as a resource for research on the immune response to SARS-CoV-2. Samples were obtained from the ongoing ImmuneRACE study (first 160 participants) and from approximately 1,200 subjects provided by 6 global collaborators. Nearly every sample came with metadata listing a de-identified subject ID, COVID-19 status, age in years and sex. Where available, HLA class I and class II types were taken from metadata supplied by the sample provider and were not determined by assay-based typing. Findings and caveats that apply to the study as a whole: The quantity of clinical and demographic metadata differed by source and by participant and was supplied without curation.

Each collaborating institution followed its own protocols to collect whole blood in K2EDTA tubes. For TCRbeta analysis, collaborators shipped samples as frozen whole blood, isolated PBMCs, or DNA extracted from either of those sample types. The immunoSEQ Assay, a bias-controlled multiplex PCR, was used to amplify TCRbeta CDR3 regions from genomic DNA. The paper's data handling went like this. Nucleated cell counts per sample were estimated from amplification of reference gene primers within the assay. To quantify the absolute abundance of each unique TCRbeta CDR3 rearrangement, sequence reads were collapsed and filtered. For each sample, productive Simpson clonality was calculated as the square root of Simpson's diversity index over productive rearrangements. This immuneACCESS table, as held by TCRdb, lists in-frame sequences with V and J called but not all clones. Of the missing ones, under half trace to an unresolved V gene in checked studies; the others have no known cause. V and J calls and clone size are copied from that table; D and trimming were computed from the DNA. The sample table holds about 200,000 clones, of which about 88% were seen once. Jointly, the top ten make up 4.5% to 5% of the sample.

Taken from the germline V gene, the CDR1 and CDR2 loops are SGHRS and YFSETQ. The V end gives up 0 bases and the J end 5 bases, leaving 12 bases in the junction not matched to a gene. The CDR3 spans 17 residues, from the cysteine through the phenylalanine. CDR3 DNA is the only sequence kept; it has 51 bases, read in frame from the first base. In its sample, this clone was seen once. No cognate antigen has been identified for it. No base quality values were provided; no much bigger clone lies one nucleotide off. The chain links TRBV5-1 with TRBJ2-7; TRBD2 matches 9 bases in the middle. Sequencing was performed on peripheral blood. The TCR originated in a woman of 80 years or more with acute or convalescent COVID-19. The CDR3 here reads CASSLGRNSGSSDEQYF. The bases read TGCGCCAGCAGCTTGGGAAGGAATAGCGGGAGCTCTGACGAGCAGTACTTC.